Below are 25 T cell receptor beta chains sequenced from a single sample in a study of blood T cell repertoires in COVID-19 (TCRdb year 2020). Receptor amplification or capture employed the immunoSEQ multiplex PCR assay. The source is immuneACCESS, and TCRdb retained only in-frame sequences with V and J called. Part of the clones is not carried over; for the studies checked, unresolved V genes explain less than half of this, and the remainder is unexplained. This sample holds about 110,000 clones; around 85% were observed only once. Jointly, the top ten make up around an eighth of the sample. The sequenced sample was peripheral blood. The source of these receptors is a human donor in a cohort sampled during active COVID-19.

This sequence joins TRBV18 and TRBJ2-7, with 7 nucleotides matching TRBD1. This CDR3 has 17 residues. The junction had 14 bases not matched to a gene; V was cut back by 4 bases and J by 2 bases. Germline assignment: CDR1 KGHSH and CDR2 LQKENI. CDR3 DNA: TGTGCCAGCTCACGACCCCAGGGGGTGGGCAGAGCCTACGAGCAGTACTTC. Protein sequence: CASSRPQGVGRAYEQYF.

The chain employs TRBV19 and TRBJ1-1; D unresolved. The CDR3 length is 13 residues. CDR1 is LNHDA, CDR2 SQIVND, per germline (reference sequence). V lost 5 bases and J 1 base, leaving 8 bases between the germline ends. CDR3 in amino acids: CASSLIPNTEAFF. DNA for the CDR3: TGTGCCAGTAGTCTAATTCCGAACACTGAAGCTTTCTTT.

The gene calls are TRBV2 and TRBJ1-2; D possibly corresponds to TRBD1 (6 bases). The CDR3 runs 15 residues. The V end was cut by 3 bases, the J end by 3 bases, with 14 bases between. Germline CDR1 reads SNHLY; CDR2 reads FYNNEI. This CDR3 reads CASSDRPDSYYGYTF. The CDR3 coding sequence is TGTGCCAGCAGTGACCGTCCGGACAGCTACTATGGCTACACCTTC.

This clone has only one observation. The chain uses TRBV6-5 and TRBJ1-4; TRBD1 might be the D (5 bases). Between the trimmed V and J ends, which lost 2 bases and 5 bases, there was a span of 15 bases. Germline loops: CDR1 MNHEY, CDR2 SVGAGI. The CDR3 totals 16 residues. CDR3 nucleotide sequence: TGTGCCAGCAGTTACACACCAGGGAGGGGAAATGAAAAACTGTTTTTT. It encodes CASSYTPGRGNEKLFF.

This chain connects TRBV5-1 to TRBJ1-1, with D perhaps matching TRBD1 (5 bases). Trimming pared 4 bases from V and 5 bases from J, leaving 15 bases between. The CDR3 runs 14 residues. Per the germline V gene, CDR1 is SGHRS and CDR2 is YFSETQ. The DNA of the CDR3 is TGCGCCAGCAGCCCGCCGGGGGTAAGGACTGAAGCTTTCTTT. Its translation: CASSPPGVRTEAFF.

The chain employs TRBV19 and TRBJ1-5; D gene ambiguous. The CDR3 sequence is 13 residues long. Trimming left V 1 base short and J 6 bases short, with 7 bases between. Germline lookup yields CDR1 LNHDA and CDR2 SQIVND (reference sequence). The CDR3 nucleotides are TGTGCCAGTAGTATAGCCTGGAGTCAGCCCCAGCATTTT. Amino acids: CASSIAWSQPQHF.

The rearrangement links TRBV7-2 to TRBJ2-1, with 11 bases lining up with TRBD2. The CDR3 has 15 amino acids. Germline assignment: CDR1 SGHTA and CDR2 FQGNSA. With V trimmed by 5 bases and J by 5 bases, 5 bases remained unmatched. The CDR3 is CASSPTSGGDNEQFF. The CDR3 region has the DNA TGTGCCAGCAGCCCAACTAGCGGGGGTGACAATGAGCAGTTCTTC.

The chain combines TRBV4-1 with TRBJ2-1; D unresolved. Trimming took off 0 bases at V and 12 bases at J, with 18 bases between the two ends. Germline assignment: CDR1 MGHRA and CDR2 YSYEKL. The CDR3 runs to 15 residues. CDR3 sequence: CASSQESARLNRQFF. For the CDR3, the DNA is TGCGCCAGCAGCCAAGAGTCAGCCAGGCTTAATAGGCAGTTCTTC.

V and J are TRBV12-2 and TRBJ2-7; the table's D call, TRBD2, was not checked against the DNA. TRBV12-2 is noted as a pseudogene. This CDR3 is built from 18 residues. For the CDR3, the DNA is TGTGCAAGTCGCTTAGCGCGAGACGGAGTTCGCGGTCCGTACGAGCAGTACTTC. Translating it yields CASRLARDGVRGPYEQYF.

The CDR3 nucleotides are TGTGCCACCAGCAGACCCGTCGGGGGTTTGAGATACAATGAGCAGTTCTTC. This sequence encodes CATSRPVGGLRYNEQFF. The chain links TRBV15 to TRBJ2-1, with a possible D match to TRBD2 (6 bases). The CDR3 extends over 17 amino acids. The V end was cut by 2 bases, the J end by 4 bases, with 18 bases between. Germline-derived CDR1 and CDR2 are LNHNV and YYDKDF (reference sequence).

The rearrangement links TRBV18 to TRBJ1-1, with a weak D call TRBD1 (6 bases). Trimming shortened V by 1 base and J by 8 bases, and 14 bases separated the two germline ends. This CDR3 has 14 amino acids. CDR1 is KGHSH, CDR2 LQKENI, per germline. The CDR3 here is CASSPRTAGEEAFF. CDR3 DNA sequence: TGTGCCAGCTCACCACGGACAGCGGGGGAAGAAGCTTTCTTT.

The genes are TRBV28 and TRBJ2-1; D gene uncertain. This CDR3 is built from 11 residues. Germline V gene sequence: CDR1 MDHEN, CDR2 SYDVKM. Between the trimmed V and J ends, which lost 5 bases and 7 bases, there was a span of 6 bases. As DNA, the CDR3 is TGTGCCAGCAGTACTCGGAATGAGCAGTTCTTC. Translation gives CASSTRNEQFF.

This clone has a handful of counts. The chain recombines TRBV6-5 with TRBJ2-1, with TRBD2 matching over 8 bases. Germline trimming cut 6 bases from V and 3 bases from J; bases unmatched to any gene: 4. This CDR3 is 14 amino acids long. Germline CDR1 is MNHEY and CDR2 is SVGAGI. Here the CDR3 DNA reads TGTGCCAGCAGCCGGGGGGGCAACTACAATGAGCAGTTCTTC. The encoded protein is CASSRGGNYNEQFF.

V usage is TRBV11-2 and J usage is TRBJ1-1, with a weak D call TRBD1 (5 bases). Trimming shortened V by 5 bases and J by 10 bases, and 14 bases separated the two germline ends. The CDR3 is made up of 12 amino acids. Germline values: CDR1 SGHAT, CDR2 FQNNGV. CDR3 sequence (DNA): TGTGCCAGCAGCCCAAACTCCCAGGGAGCTTTCTTT. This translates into CASSPNSQGAFF.

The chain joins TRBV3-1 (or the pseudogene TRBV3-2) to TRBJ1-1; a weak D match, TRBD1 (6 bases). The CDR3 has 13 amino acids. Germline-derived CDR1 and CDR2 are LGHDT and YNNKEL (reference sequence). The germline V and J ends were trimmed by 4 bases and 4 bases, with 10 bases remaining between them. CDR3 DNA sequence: TGTGCCAGCAGCCCGAGAGGGGGCACTGAAGCTTTCTTT. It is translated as CASSPRGGTEAFF.

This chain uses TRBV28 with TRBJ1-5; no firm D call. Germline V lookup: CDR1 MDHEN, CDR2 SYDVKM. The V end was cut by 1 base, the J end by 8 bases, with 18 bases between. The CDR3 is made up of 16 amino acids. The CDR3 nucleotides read TGTGCCAGCAGTTTATCCGGGATCCCCCTAAAGGAGCCCCAGCATTTT. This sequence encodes CASSLSGIPLKEPQHF.

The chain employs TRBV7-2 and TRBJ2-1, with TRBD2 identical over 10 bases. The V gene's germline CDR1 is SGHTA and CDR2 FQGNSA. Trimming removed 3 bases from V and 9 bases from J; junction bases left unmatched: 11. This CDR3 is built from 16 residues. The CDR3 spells CASSLISGGSDGEQFF. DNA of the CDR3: TGTGCCAGCAGCTTGATTAGCGGGGGGTCTGACGGTGAGCAGTTCTTC.

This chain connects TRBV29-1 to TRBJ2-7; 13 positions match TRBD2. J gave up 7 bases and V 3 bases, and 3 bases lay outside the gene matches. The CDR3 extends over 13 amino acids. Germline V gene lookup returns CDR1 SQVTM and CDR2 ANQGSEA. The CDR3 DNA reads TGCAGCGTTGAGGGGACTAGCGGGGCTGAGCAGTACTTC. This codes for CSVEGTSGAEQYF.

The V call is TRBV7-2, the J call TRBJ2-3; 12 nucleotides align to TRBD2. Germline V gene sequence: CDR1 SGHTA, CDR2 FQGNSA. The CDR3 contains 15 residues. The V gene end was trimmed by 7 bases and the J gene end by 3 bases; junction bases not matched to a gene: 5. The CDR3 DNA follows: TGTGCCAGCACGCTAGCGGGGGGGCGGACAGATACGCAGTATTTT. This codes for CASTLAGGRTDTQYF.

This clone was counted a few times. CDR3 sequence reads: CASSVDPTGSSYNSPLHF. The CDR3 region has the DNA TGTGCCAGCAGCGTAGATCCTACAGGAAGCTCCTATAATTCACCCCTCCACTTT. V and J are TRBV9 and TRBJ1-6, with D possibly TRBD1 on 5 matching bases. The germline V and J ends were trimmed by 0 bases and 0 bases, with 13 bases remaining between them. The CDR3 length is 18 residues. Germline CDR1 and CDR2: SGDLS and YYNGEE.

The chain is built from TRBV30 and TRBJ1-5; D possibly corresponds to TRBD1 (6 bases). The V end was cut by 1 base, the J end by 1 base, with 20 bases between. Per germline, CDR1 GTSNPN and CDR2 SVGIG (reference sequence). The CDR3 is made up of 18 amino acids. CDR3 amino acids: CAWSAPGRGVGSNQPQHF. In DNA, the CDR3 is TGTGCCTGGAGTGCCCCTGGCAGGGGAGTTGGAAGCAATCAGCCCCAGCATTTT.

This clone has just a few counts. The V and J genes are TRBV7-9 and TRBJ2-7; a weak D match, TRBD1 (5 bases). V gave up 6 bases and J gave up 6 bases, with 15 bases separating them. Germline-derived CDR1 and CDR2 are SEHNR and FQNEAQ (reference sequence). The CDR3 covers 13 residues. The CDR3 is CASRKEERGEQYF. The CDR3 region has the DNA TGTGCCAGCAGGAAAGAAGAAAGGGGCGAGCAGTACTTC. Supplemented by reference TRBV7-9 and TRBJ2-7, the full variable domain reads DTGVSQNPRHKITKRGQNVTFRCDPISEHNRLYWYRQTLGQGPEFLTYFQNEAQLEKSRLLSDRFSAERPKGSFSTLEIQRTEQGDSAMYLCASRKEERGEQYFGPGTRLTVT.

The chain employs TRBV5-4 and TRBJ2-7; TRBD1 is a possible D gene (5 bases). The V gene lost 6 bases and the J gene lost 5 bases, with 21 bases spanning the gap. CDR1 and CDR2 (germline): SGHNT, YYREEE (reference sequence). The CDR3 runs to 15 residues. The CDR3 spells CASTLSSIGVHEQYF. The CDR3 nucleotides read TGTGCCAGCACCCTTTCTTCTATAGGGGTCCACGAGCAGTACTTC.

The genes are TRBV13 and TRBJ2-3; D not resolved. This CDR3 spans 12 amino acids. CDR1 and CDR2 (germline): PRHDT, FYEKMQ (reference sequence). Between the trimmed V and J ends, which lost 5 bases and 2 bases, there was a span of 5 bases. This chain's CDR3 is CASSLYTDTQYF. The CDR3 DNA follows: TGTGCCAGCAGCCTCTACACAGATACGCAGTATTTT.

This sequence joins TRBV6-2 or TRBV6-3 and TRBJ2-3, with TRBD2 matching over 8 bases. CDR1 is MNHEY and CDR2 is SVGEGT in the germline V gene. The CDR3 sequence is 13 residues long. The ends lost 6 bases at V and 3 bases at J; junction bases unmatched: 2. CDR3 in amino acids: CASSRLATDTQYF. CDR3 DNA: TGTGCCAGCAGCCGACTAGCGACAGATACGCAGTATTTT.